The 25 T cell receptor beta chains below all came from one sample that was sequenced in a study of OX40 agonist ivuxolimab in advanced cancers. Profiled with immunoSEQ multiplex PCR; TCRdb holds only in-frame clones, not every one. The sample contains fewer than 45,000 clones, about 80% of which appear only once. The sequences come from CD4+ or CD8+ T cells sorted from blood, collected in a trial of the OX40 agonist ivuxolimab. The receptors shown here come from an adult with an advanced solid tumor such as melanoma, head and neck, liver or kidney cancer.

The chain links TRBV7-9 to TRBJ1-1; D remains unclear. The CDR3 covers 12 residues. Germline V gene lookup returns CDR1 SEHNR and CDR2 FQNEAQ (reference sequence). Trimming took 1 base from V and 7 from J, leaving 7 bases between them. For the CDR3, the DNA is TGTGCCAGCAGCTTAGTCGGGGTTGAAGCTTTCTTT. This sequence encodes CASSLVGVEAFF.

This chain joins TRBV5-6 and TRBJ1-5, with a possible D match to TRBD1 (5 bases). Germline values: CDR1 SGHDT, CDR2 YYEEEE. CDR3 length: 12 amino acids. V was trimmed by 4 bases and J by 7 bases, leaving 9 bases between them. CDR3 region: CASSRGDQPQHF. The CDR3 nucleotides are TGTGCCAGCAGCCGGGGCGACCAGCCCCAGCATTTT. Looking up the rest from reference TRBV5-6 and TRBJ1-5 gives the full variable domain: DAGVTQSPTHLIKTRGQQVTLRCSPKSGHDTVSWYQQALGQGPQFIFQYYEEEERQRGNFPDRFSGHQFPNYSSELNVNALLLGDSALYLCASSRGDQPQHFGDGTRLSIL.

The gene calls are TRBV11-2 and TRBJ2-1; no clear D gene. Per the germline V gene, CDR1 is SGHAT and CDR2 is FQNNGV. The CDR3 has 11 amino acids. Trimming took 4 bases from V and 6 from J, leaving 4 bases between them. CDR3 sequence: CASSSLNEQFF. The CDR3 DNA reads TGTGCCAGCAGCTCCCTCAATGAGCAGTTCTTC.

The V call is TRBV9, the J call TRBJ2-1, with D perhaps TRBD1 or TRBD2 (5 bases each). Germline values: CDR1 SGDLS, CDR2 YYNGEE. This CDR3 comprises 14 residues. V dropped 3 bases and J dropped 3 bases, with 10 bases sitting between them. CDR3 sequence reads: CASSGGNGYNEQFF. CDR3 nucleotide sequence: TGTGCCAGCAGCGGGGGGAACGGCTACAATGAGCAGTTCTTC.

V and J are TRBV14 and TRBJ2-5; D unresolved. V lost 0 bases and J 5 bases, leaving 13 bases between the germline ends. Germline V gives CDR1 SGHDN, CDR2 FVKESK. The CDR3 runs to 15 residues. In DNA form, the CDR3 reads TGTGCCAGCAGCCAAGATCTTGGTCGTGGGGAGACCCAGTACTTC. This sequence encodes CASSQDLGRGETQYF.

The gene calls are TRBV25-1 and TRBJ1-1; D gene ambiguous. The V end was cut by 6 bases, the J end by 6 bases, with 8 bases between. Germline V gene lookup returns CDR1 MGHDK and CDR2 SYGVNS. The CDR3 runs 11 residues. In nucleotides, the CDR3 is TGTGCCAGCAGGGGATTGGCTGAAGCTTTCTTT. It translates to CASRGLAEAFF.

This clone came up once. The chain couples TRBV7-6 to TRBJ2-3, with D unclear. Germline V gene lookup returns CDR1 SGHVS and CDR2 FNYEAQ. This CDR3 has 13 residues. Trimming removed 5 bases from V and 5 bases from J, with 11 bases in between. CDR3 sequence: CASSPYPGDTQYF. In DNA, the CDR3 is TGTGCCAGCAGCCCATACCCGGGAGATACGCAGTATTTT.

This clone was detected only once. The CDR3 loop is CASSEAETLAGGESSYNEQFF. CDR3 in DNA: TGTGCCAGCAGTGAAGCTGAAACCCTAGCGGGAGGCGAGAGCTCCTACAATGAGCAGTTCTTC. The V gene is TRBV6-1, the J gene TRBJ2-1; 11 bases map to TRBD2. The CDR3 covers 21 residues. From germline, CDR1 is MNHNS and CDR2 SASEGT. V was clipped by 0 bases and J by 0 bases; unmatched bases: 13.

This chain uses TRBV28 with TRBJ1-2, with D perhaps matching TRBD1 (5 bases). Germline V gene data show CDR1 as MDHEN and CDR2 as SYDVKM. Trimming removed 5 bases at V and 6 bases at J, with 22 bases between. The CDR3 runs to 16 residues. In DNA form, the CDR3 reads TGTGCCAGCAGTGATACGGGACTTTCGGGCCACAATGGCTACACCTTC. Translated, it gives CASSDTGLSGHNGYTF.

The CDR3 here is CASSRSTSGVGADTQYF. The CDR3 DNA follows: TGTGCCAGCAGCCGTTCGACTAGCGGGGTGGGGGCAGATACGCAGTATTTT. The J gene is TRBJ2-3, the V gene TRBV7-9; 11 bases fit TRBD2. J was trimmed by 4 bases and V by 5 bases; bases with no gene match: 11. The germline gives CDR1 SEHNR, CDR2 FQNEAQ (reference sequence). This CDR3 spans 17 amino acids.

The chain has TRBV5-1 and TRBJ1-6; D uncertain. Trimming shortened V by 0 bases and J by 7 bases, and 8 bases separated the two germline ends. Germline CDR1 SGHRS, CDR2 YFSETQ. This CDR3 has 14 residues. The CDR3 nucleotides read TGCGCCAGCAGCTTGGCTGGGGAGAATTCACCCCTCCACTTT. This encodes CASSLAGENSPLHF.

This clone appeared a single time. The chain joins TRBV15 to TRBJ1-2, with a possible D match to TRBD1 (5 bases). Per the germline V gene, CDR1 is LNHNV and CDR2 is YYDKDF (reference sequence). V lost 1 base and J 6 bases, leaving 12 bases between the germline ends. CDR3 size: 14 residues. The CDR3: CATSRGQGPNGYTF. DNA of the CDR3: TGTGCCACCAGCAGAGGGCAGGGTCCGAATGGCTACACCTTC.

This chain links TRBV29-1 with TRBJ2-7; unclear D gene. V was clipped by 4 bases and J by 5 bases, with 15 bases between them. The germline V gene encodes CDR1 SQVTM and CDR2 ANQGSEA. This CDR3 comprises 13 residues. The CDR3 DNA follows: TGCAGCGTTGTTGCTCCCTCCAGCCACGAGCAGTACTTC. Translated: CSVVAPSSHEQYF.

This chain uses TRBV27 with TRBJ2-3; no clear D. V lost 8 bases to trimming and J lost 0 bases, with 6 bases between them. Germline V lookup: CDR1 MNHEY, CDR2 SMNVEV (reference sequence). The CDR3 consists of 12 residues. This CDR3 reads CASGSSTDTQYF. In DNA form, the CDR3 reads TGTGCCAGCGGTTCGAGCACAGATACGCAGTATTTT.

The chain employs TRBV5-1 and TRBJ2-5; D ambiguous. Near its end, the DNA agrees better with TRBJ2-7, so the J call may be wrong. This CDR3 region has 14 residues. The germline V gene has CDR1 SGHRS and CDR2 YFSETQ. The CDR3 region has the DNA TGCGCCAGCAGCTACGAAAGAGAGGCCTACGAGCAGTACTTC. Residues: CASSYEREAYEQYF.

The chain is built from TRBV27 and TRBJ1-1; tentative D call: TRBD1 (6 bases). The CDR3 extends over 16 amino acids. CDR1 MNHEY and CDR2 SMNVEV come from the germline V gene (reference sequence). Trimming took 2 bases from V and 4 from J, leaving 17 bases between them. CDR3 region: CASSLMGFTGFTEAFF. The DNA of the CDR3 is TGTGCCAGCAGTTTAATGGGATTTACAGGGTTCACTGAAGCTTTCTTT.

This chain joins TRBV1 and TRBJ2-5. TRBV1 is a known pseudogene. This CDR3 is built from 8 residues. This chain's CDR3 is CTSSQAYF. The DNA of the CDR3 is TGCACCAGCAGCCAAGCGTACTTC.

This clone was recorded only once. This chain connects TRBV11-3 to TRBJ1-1; TRBD1 matches at 7 bases. V gave up 8 bases and J gave up 1 base; unmatched junction bases: 7. In germline, CDR1 is SGHNT, CDR2 YENEEA. The length of the CDR3 is 14 residues. CDR3: CASRSRDRNTEAFF. The CDR3 bases are TGTGCCAGCCGCTCCCGGGACAGGAACACTGAAGCTTTCTTT.

By its share, this clone is medium-sized. The gene calls are TRBV6-4 and TRBJ1-2; 9 nucleotides line up with TRBD1. The V and J ends lost 2 bases and 8 bases, in that order; junction bases with no gene match: 12. The CDR3 runs 16 residues. Germline assignment: CDR1 MRHNA and CDR2 SNTAGT. The CDR3 nucleotides read TGTGCCAGCAGTGACACCCCACAGGGGGCTTGGAGAGGCTACACCTTC. Amino acid sequence: CASSDTPQGAWRGYTF.

V is TRBV11-3 and J is TRBJ2-2; 9 bases line up with TRBD1. V shed 7 bases and J 7 bases; nucleotides not matched to a gene: 10. The germline CDR1 and CDR2 sequences are SGHNT and YENEEA. The CDR3 covers 15 residues. The CDR3 nucleotides are TGTGCCAGCACCCAGCCTGGGACAGGGAGCGGGGAGCTGTTTTTT. Protein: CASTQPGTGSGELFF.

This chain joins TRBV9 and TRBJ2-3; D perhaps matches TRBD2 (5 bases). The V end lost 2 bases, the J end lost 3 bases, and 7 bases lay between the germline ends. This CDR3 region has 13 residues. Germline V lookup: CDR1 SGDLS, CDR2 YYNGEE. The CDR3 sequence: CASSVTTTDTQYF. The CDR3 bases are TGTGCCAGCAGCGTGACTACAACAGATACGCAGTATTTT.

Relative to its sample, this clone is medium-sized (0.01 to 0.1%). The chain couples TRBV6-4 to TRBJ1-1; maybe TRBD1 (6 bases). The length of the CDR3 is 15 residues. The germline V and J ends were trimmed by 2 bases and 0 bases, with 10 bases remaining between them. The germline V gene encodes CDR1 MRHNA and CDR2 SNTAGT. The CDR3 DNA reads as TGTGCCAGCAGTGACACAGGGATCATGAACACTGAAGCTTTCTTT. Protein sequence: CASSDTGIMNTEAFF.

The V gene is TRBV27, the J gene TRBJ2-7; no clear D gene. Germline CDR1 is MNHEY and CDR2 is SMNVEV (reference sequence). This CDR3 spans 11 amino acids. The V end was cut by 9 bases, the J end by 3 bases, with 9 bases between. Written as DNA, the CDR3 is TGTGCCAGTACCTTTAACTACGAGCAGTACTTC. Amino acid sequence: CASTFNYEQYF.

The rearrangement joins TRBV7-8 to TRBJ2-1, with D perhaps given as TRBD1 or TRBD2 (5 bases each). The V gene lost 4 bases and the J gene lost 8 bases, with 15 bases spanning the gap. CDR1 SGHVS and CDR2 FQNEAQ come from the germline V gene. The length of the CDR3 is 14 residues. CDR3 DNA sequence: TGTGCCAGCAGCTCGGGACCCGGGTGGGATGAGCAGTTCTTC. It is translated as CASSSGPGWDEQFF.

The chain uses TRBV5-6 and TRBJ2-5, with 7 bases lining up with TRBD2. J was trimmed by 3 bases and V by 5 bases; bases with no gene match: 1. Germline CDR1 and CDR2: SGHDT and YYEEEE. This CDR3 has 12 residues. CDR3 sequence reads: CASSGGEETQYF. CDR3 DNA sequence: TGTGCCAGCAGTGGGGGGGAAGAGACCCAGTACTTC.